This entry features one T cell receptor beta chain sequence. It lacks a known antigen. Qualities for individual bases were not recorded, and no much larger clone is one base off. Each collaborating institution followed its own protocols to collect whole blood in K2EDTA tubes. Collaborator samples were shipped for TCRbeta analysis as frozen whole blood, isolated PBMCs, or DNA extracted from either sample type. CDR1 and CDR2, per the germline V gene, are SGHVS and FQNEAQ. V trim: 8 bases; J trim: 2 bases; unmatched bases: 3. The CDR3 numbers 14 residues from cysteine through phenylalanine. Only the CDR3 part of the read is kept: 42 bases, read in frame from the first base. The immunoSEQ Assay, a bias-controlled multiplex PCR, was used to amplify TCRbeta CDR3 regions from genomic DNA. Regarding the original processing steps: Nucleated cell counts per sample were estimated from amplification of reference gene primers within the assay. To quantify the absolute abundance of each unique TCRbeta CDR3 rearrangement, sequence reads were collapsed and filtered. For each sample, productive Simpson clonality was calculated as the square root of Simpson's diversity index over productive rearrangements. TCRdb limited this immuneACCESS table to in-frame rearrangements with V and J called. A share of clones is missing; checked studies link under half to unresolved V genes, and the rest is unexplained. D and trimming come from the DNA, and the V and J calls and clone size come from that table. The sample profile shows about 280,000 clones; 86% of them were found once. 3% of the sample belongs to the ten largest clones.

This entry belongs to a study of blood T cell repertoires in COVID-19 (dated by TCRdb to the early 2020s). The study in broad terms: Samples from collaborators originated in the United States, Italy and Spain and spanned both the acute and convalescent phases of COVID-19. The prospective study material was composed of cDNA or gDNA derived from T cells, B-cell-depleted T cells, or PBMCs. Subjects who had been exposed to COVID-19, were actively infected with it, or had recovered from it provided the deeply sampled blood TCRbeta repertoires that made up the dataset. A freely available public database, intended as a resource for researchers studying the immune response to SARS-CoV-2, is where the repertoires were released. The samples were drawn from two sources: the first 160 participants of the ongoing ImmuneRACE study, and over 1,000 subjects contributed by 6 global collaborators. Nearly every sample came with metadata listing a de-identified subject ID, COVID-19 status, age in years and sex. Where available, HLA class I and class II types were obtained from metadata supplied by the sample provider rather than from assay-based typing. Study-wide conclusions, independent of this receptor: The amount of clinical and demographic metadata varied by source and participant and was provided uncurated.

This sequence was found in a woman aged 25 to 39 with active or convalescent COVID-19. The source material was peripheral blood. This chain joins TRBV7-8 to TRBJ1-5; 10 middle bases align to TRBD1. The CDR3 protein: CASRQGAGNQPQHF. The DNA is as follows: TGTGCCAGCCGACAGGGGGCTGGCAATCAGCCCCAGCATTTT.